This note documents a single T cell receptor beta chain sequence. This CDR3 contains 15 residues. Germline V gene lookup returns CDR1 MNHEY and CDR2 SVGEGT. V was trimmed by 2 bases and J by 3 bases, leaving 13 bases between them. The data originate from a study of CD8 T cells in Susac syndrome. Random hexamers were used to reverse transcribe 0.5 to 1 ug of RNA. TCRdb used MiXCR to reprocess the immunoSEQ multiplex PCR reads, holding one entry per CDR3 protein. The sample has under 200,000 distinct CDR3 sequences; roughly 95% are singletons. The origin of this receptor is a human donor with Susac syndrome. Sequences were obtained from CD4+ T cells from PBMCs. The chain employs TRBV6-2 or TRBV6-3 and TRBJ2-5; D is unresolved. The CDR3 is CASSYPSVEEETQYF. The CDR3 DNA is TGTGCCAGCAGTTACCCCAGCGTAGAAGAAGAGACCCAGTACTTC.